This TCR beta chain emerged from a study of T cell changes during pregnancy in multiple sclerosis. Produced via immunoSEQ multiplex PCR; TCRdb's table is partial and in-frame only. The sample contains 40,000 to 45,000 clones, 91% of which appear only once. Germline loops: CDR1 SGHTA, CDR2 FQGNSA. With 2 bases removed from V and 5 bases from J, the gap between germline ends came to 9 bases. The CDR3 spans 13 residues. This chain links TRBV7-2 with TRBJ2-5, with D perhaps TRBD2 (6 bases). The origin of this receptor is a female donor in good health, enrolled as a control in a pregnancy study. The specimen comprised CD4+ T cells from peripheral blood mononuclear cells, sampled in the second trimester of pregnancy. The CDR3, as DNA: TGTGCCAGCAGCTTACTTCGGGGGGAGACCCAGTACTTC. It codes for CASSLLRGETQYF. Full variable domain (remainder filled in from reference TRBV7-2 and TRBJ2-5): GAGVSQSPSNKVTEKGKDVELRCDPISGHTALYWYRQSLGQGLEFLIYFQGNSAPDKSGLPSDRFSAERTGGSVSTLTIQRTQQEDSAVYLCASSLLRGETQYFGPGTRLLVL.